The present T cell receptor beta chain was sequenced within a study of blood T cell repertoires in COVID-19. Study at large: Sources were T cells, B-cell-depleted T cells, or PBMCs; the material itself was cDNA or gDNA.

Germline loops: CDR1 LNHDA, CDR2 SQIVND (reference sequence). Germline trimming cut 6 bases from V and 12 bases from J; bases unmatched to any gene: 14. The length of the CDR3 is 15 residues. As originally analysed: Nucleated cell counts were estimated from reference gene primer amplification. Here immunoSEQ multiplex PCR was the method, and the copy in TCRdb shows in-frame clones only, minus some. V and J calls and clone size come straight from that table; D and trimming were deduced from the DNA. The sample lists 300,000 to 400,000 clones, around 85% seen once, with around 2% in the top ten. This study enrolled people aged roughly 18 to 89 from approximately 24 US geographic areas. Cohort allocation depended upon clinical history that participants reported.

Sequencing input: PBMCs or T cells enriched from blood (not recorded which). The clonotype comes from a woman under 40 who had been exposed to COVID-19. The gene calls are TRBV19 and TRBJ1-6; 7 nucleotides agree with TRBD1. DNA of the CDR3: TGTGCCAGTAGCCACATGAGACAGGGTTTGGTACCCCTCCACTTT. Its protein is CASSHMRQGLVPLHF.